This T cell receptor beta chain was retrieved from a study of blood T cell repertoires in COVID-19. The wider study: T cells, B-cell-depleted T cells, or PBMCs supplied cDNA or gDNA.

Using immunoSEQ multiplex PCR, the repertoire was profiled, and TCRdb retains in-frame clones only, with some absent. The sample includes around 20,000 clones, over 65% seen only once; the top ten take roughly 5.5%. CDR1 DFQATT and CDR2 SNEGSKA come from the germline V gene (reference sequence). The length of the CDR3 is 11 residues. V was pared by 3 bases and J by 8 bases, with 10 bases between. The sample consisted of peripheral blood. This TCR derives from a human donor in a cohort sampled during active COVID-19. The chain links TRBV20-1 to TRBJ1-1, with D possibly matching TRBD1 (6 bases). CDR3 in DNA: TGCAGTGCTAGGTTCGGGACAGAAGCTTTCTTT. Translating gives CSARFGTEAFF.